A single sample is the source of the 27 T cell receptor beta chains below, sequenced in a study of blood T cell repertoires in COVID-19. Some clones are missing from TCRdb's copy, which holds only in-frame ones; the method was immunoSEQ multiplex PCR. The data contain some 120,000 clones, 65% to 90% of them singletons. The sequenced sample was peripheral blood. The origin of the receptors is a man at least 80 years old with active or convalescent COVID-19.

The chain employs TRBV6-1 and TRBJ2-6; 8 bases align to TRBD1. The CDR3 is made up of 19 amino acids. J gave up 0 bases and V 0 bases, and 7 bases lay outside the gene matches. Per germline, CDR1 MNHNS and CDR2 SASEGT. DNA of the CDR3: TGTGCCAGCAGTGAAGCTTCCCGACAGGGGACCTCTGGGGCCAACGTCCTGACTTTC. Its protein product is CASSEASRQGTSGANVLTF.

The CDR3 DNA reads as TGTGCCAGCAGCCCCGGGACAGGGAGATTAGGAGCTTTCTTT. Amino acid sequence: CASSPGTGRLGAFF. V is TRBV3-1 (or the pseudogene TRBV3-2) and J is TRBJ1-1; 9 bases map to TRBD1. The CDR3 totals 14 residues. CDR1 is LGHDT, CDR2 YNNKEL, per germline (reference sequence). J was trimmed by 10 bases and V by 4 bases; bases with no gene match: 10.

J is TRBJ2-7 and V is TRBV19; 12 nucleotides agree with TRBD2. V lost 3 bases and J lost 4; bases outside the gene matches: 1. CDR3 size: 14 residues. CDR1 is LNHDA and CDR2 is SQIVND in the germline V gene (reference sequence). The CDR3 DNA reads as TGTGCCAGTAGTATTCTAGCGGGAGGGTACGAGCAGTACTTC. This gives the protein CASSILAGGYEQYF.

This rearrangement joins TRBV20-1 to TRBJ2-1, with TRBD1 matching over 7 bases. This CDR3 contains 11 residues. The germline CDR1 and CDR2 sequences are DFQATT and SNEGSKA (reference sequence). V lost 6 bases and J lost 9; bases outside the gene matches: 5. The CDR3 spells CSAPTGTEQFF. CDR3 sequence (DNA): TGCAGTGCGCCGACAGGGACTGAGCAGTTCTTC.

This chain links TRBV19 with TRBJ2-3; TRBD2 matches at 10 bases. The germline CDR1 and CDR2 sequences are LNHDA and SQIVND (reference sequence). V lost 5 bases to trimming and J lost 3 bases; unmatched junction nucleotides: 14. The CDR3 loop spans 18 amino acids. The CDR3 nucleotides read TGTGCCAGTAGTCATTCCCCTCACTCTAGCGGGGGTACAGATACGCAGTATTTT. It specifies CASSHSPHSSGGTDTQYF.

To note about this clone: The germline gene is not matched at one end of the junction; a read error may be the cause. The chain links TRBV6-1 to TRBJ2-7; D unclear. The germline V gene has CDR1 MNHNS and CDR2 SASEGT. The length of the CDR3 is 13 residues. The chain's CDR3 is CASSQALFYEQYF. The CDR3 coding sequence is TGTGCCAGCAGTCAAGCACTATTCTACGAGCAGTACTTC.

This clone has just one count. This chain connects TRBV18 to TRBJ2-5, with 12 bases matching TRBD2. CDR1 KGHSH and CDR2 LQKENI come from the germline V gene. CDR3 length: 15 amino acids. The V gene end was trimmed by 6 bases and the J gene end by 1 base; junction bases not matched to a gene: 3. CDR3 sequence reads: CASSLGLAGQETQYF. The CDR3 bases are TGTGCCAGCTCTCTGGGACTAGCGGGCCAAGAGACCCAGTACTTC.

The chain joins TRBV18 to TRBJ1-5, with 7 bases that match TRBD1. CDR1 KGHSH and CDR2 LQKENI come from the germline V gene. Trimming cost V 5 bases and J 2 bases; bases outside gene matches: 9. The CDR3 loop spans 16 amino acids. The CDR3 region has the DNA TGTGCCAGCTCATCGACAGGGACCGCGCGCAATCAGCCCCAGCATTTT. This encodes CASSSTGTARNQPQHF.

This chain uses TRBV12-3 or TRBV12-4 with TRBJ1-2; 7 bases map to TRBD1. The length of the CDR3 is 13 residues. After removal of 6 bases from V and 8 bases from J, the junction contained 9 bases not matched to a gene. DNA for the CDR3: TGTGCCAGCAGCCGGGGGACAGCTGAGGGCTACACCTTC. Encoded protein: CASSRGTAEGYTF.

The chain combines TRBV5-1 with TRBJ2-7; 8 bases agree with TRBD1. The CDR3 runs to 15 residues. The V gene's germline CDR1 is SGHRS and CDR2 YFSETQ. V trimming: 1 base; J trimming: 5 bases; junction bases outside the gene matches: 8. In DNA, the CDR3 is TGCGCCAGCAGCTTGTTACCGGACAGGGTCCACGAGCAGTACTTC. This codes for CASSLLPDRVHEQYF.

This chain links TRBV28 with TRBJ2-7; D is perhaps TRBD1 (6 bases). The CDR3 sequence is 12 residues long. Looked up from germline, CDR1 is MDHEN and CDR2 is SYDVKM. Trimming took off 5 bases at V and 12 bases at J, with 17 bases between the two ends. The CDR3 sequence is CASSGDRRSPYF. The CDR3 DNA sequence: TGTGCCAGCAGTGGTGACAGGCGTTCCCCGTACTTC.

The chain joins TRBV30 to TRBJ2-5, with D perhaps TRBD1 (7 bases). Trimming took 0 bases from V and 5 from J, leaving 16 bases between them. Looked up from germline, CDR1 is GTSNPN and CDR2 is SVGIG (reference sequence). There are 15 residues in the CDR3. Written as DNA, the CDR3 is TGTGCCTGGAGTGTAGGGTCAGGGGGGTACGAGACCCAGTACTTC. It codes for CAWSVGSGGYETQYF. Full variable domain (missing parts from reference TRBV30 and TRBJ2-5): SQTIHQWPATLVQPVGSPLSLECTVEGTSNPNLYWYRQAAGRGLQLLFYSVGIGQISSEVPQNLSASRPQDRQFILSSKKLLLSDSGFYLCAWSVGSGGYETQYFGPGTRLLVL.

This sequence joins TRBV18 and TRBJ2-1; 7 nucleotides line up with TRBD1. CDR3 length: 13 amino acids. The V and J ends lost 2 bases and 6 bases, in that order; junction bases with no gene match: 1. The germline CDR1 and CDR2 sequences are KGHSH and LQKENI. The CDR3 loop is CASSPGDSNEQFF. CDR3 in DNA: TGTGCCAGCTCACCAGGGGACAGCAATGAGCAGTTCTTC.

In its sample, this clone was seen a few times. This chain connects TRBV18 to TRBJ1-1, with D possibly matching TRBD1 (6 bases). The CDR3 loop spans 15 amino acids. In germline, CDR1 is KGHSH, CDR2 LQKENI. Trimming pared 0 bases from V and 2 bases from J, leaving 10 bases between. The CDR3 DNA reads as TGTGCCAGCTCACCACCCCGGACAGATAACACTGAAGCTTTCTTT. Amino acids: CASSPPRTDNTEAFF.

This clone showed up just once. This rearrangement joins TRBV5-4 to TRBJ1-3; 7 nucleotides match TRBD1. The V and J ends lost 1 base and 0 bases, in that order; junction bases with no gene match: 7. The CDR3 spans 17 residues. CDR1 and CDR2 (germline): SGHNT, YYREEE (reference sequence). The CDR3 DNA reads TGTGCCAGCAGCTTGAATCCCGGGACAGTCTCTGGAAACACCATATATTTT. Translation: CASSLNPGTVSGNTIYF. The full variable domain, completed using reference TRBV5-4 and TRBJ1-3, is ETGVTQSPTHLIKTRGQQVTLRCSSQSGHNTVSWYQQALGQGPQFIFQYYREEENGRGNFPPRFSGLQFPNYSSELNVNALELDDSALYLCASSLNPGTVSGNTIYFGEGSWLTVV.

The genes are TRBV29-1 and TRBJ2-7, with D perhaps matching TRBD2 (6 bases). CDR1 and CDR2 from the germline V gene are SQVTM and ANQGSEA. CDR3 size: 13 residues. The V end was cut by 3 bases, the J end by 5 bases, with 14 bases between. The CDR3 sequence is CSVDSAGRNEQYF. CDR3 nucleotides: TGCAGCGTTGACTCGGCAGGGAGGAACGAGCAGTACTTC.

This chain links TRBV3-1 (or the pseudogene TRBV3-2) with TRBJ1-6; 9 bases fit TRBD1. The CDR3 sequence is 14 residues long. Germline lookup yields CDR1 LGHDT and CDR2 YNNKEL (reference sequence). J lost 6 bases, V lost 6 bases, and 3 bases had no gene match. This CDR3 reads CASRLQGANSPLHF. Here the CDR3 DNA reads TGTGCCAGCAGACTACAGGGGGCTAATTCACCCCTCCACTTT.

V is TRBV30 and J is TRBJ2-1; D is ambiguous. The CDR3 totals 12 residues. V gave up 4 bases and J gave up 7 bases, with 11 bases separating them. CDR1 is GTSNPN and CDR2 is SVGIG in the germline V gene (reference sequence). CDR3 nucleotide sequence: TGTGCCTGGAAACTCCTAACGAATGAGCAGTTCTTC. Translation: CAWKLLTNEQFF.

The V call is TRBV3-1 (or the pseudogene TRBV3-2), the J call TRBJ2-7; TRBD1 agrees at 11 bases. This CDR3 is built from 13 residues. J lost 4 bases, V lost 8 bases, and 4 bases had no gene match. Germline CDR1 and CDR2: LGHDT and YNNKEL (reference sequence). The CDR3 region is CASLGTGGYEQYF. CDR3 bases: TGTGCCAGCCTAGGGACAGGGGGATACGAGCAGTACTTC.

This chain connects TRBV4-2 to TRBJ2-3, with TRBD2 identical over 7 bases. Germline V gene lookup returns CDR1 LGHNA and CDR2 YNFKEQ. V lost 2 bases and J lost 0; bases outside the gene matches: 20. The CDR3 runs 21 residues. The CDR3 here is CASSQYAQRGRNVNSTDTQYF. DNA for the CDR3: TGTGCCAGCAGCCAATACGCCCAGCGGGGACGAAACGTCAATAGCACAGATACGCAGTATTTT.

V usage is TRBV6-5 and J usage is TRBJ1-5, with D possibly being TRBD1 (5 bases). V was shortened by 0 bases and J by 4 bases, with 10 bases between the two germline ends. The CDR3 has 15 residues. CDR1 is MNHEY, CDR2 SVGAGI, per germline. The CDR3: CASSYSGEVNQPQHF. The CDR3 coding sequence is TGTGCCAGCAGTTACTCGGGGGAGGTGAATCAGCCCCAGCATTTT.

This CDR3 reads CATSAGVGGDTQYF. The DNA of the CDR3 is TGTGCTACCTCAGCGGGAGTTGGCGGAGATACGCAGTATTTT. The V call is TRBV12-5, the J call TRBJ2-3; TRBD2 agrees at 8 bases. In germline, CDR1 is LGHNT, CDR2 FRNRAP. The CDR3 is 14 amino acids. Trimming at V came to 10 bases and at J to 5 bases, leaving 11 bases not matched to a gene. Variable domain in full (rest from reference TRBV12-5 and TRBJ2-3): DARVTQTPRHKVTEMGQEVTMRCQPILGHNTVFWYRQTMMQGLELLAYFRNRAPLDDSGMPKDRFSAEMPDATLATLKIQPSEPRDSAVYFCATSAGVGGDTQYFGPGTRLTVL.

This chain joins TRBV2 and TRBJ2-5; the D gene is possibly TRBD2 (5 bases). The V end lost 7 bases, the J end lost 2 bases, and 11 bases lay between the germline ends. The CDR3 contains 13 residues. The V gene's germline CDR1 is SNHLY and CDR2 FYNNEI. CDR3 loop: CASIRGIQETQYF. In DNA, the CDR3 is TGTGCCAGCATCCGAGGGATTCAAGAGACCCAGTACTTC.

The rearrangement links TRBV5-1 to TRBJ1-3; D perhaps matches TRBD1 (6 bases). The CDR3 has 13 residues. Trimming cost V 4 bases and J 5 bases, with 10 bases left between them. Per the germline V gene, CDR1 is SGHRS and CDR2 is YFSETQ. The CDR3 sequence: CASSPDSRNTIYF. CDR3 nucleotide sequence: TGCGCCAGCAGCCCGGACAGTAGAAACACCATATATTTT.

CDR3 coding DNA: TGTGCCTGGAGTCTAGGACAGGGCAATCAGCCCCAGCATTTT. Residues: CAWSLGQGNQPQHF. The chain couples TRBV30 to TRBJ1-5, with 7 bases that match TRBD1. The V and J ends lost 2 bases and 2 bases, in that order; junction bases with no gene match: 3. Germline V lookup: CDR1 GTSNPN, CDR2 SVGIG (reference sequence). This CDR3 comprises 14 residues.

This clone was seen just once. The V call is TRBV18, the J call TRBJ1-2; 7 bases map to TRBD1. The J segment lost 6 bases and the V segment lost 2 bases, leaving 3 bases of the junction unmatched. Per the germline V gene, CDR1 is KGHSH and CDR2 is LQKENI. CDR3 size: 13 residues. The CDR3 nucleotides are TGTGCCAGCTCACCAATCAGGGGGGATGGCTACACCTTC. This gives the protein CASSPIRGDGYTF.

V is TRBV10-1 and J is TRBJ2-7, with D tentatively TRBD1 (7 bases). V was cut by 7 bases and J by 1 base, with 17 bases left in between. In germline, CDR1 is WNHNN, CDR2 SYGVQD (reference sequence). The CDR3 is 15 residues long. CDR3 loop: CASTGGTESSYEQYF. CDR3 coding DNA: TGCGCCAGCACGGGCGGGACAGAGTCTTCCTACGAGCAGTACTTC.